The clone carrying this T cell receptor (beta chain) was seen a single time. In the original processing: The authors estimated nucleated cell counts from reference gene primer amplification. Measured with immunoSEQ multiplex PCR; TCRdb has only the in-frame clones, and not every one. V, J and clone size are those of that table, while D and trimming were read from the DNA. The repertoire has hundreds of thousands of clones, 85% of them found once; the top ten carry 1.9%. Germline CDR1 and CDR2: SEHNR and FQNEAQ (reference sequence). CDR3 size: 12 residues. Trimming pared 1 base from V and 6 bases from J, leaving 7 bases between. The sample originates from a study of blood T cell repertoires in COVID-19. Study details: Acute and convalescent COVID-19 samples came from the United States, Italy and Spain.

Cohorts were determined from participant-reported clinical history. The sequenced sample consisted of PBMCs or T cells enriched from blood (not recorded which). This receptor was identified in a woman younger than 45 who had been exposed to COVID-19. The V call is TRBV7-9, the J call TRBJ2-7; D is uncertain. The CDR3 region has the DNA TGTGCCAGCAGCTTAGTGGCAGGCGAGCAGTACTTC. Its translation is CASSLVAGEQYF.